A few counts support the clone carrying this T cell receptor beta chain. The record originates from a study of T cells after yellow fever vaccination. Across the study: The authors prepared low-cell-number fractions using SMART-Seq v4 Ultra Low Input.

J was trimmed by 6 bases and V by 0 bases; bases with no gene match: 8. Germline V lookup: CDR1 SQVTM, CDR2 ANQGSEA. This CDR3 spans 15 amino acids. Using its own MiXCR run on the 5' RACE reads, TCRdb lists one record per CDR3 protein. The table lists under 400,000 distinct CDR3 sequences, approximately 10% of them singletons, with roughly 18% in the top ten. The source of this sequence is a man younger than 35 who received the YFV17D yellow fever vaccine. Sequenced here: PBMCs, sampled on the day of the first yellow fever vaccination. The chain has TRBV29-1 and TRBJ2-1; TRBD1 matches at 7 bases. The CDR3 nucleotides read TGCAGCGTTGAAGAAGGGACAGCCCTAGTCAATGAGCAGTTCTTC. Its translation: CSVEEGTALVNEQFF.